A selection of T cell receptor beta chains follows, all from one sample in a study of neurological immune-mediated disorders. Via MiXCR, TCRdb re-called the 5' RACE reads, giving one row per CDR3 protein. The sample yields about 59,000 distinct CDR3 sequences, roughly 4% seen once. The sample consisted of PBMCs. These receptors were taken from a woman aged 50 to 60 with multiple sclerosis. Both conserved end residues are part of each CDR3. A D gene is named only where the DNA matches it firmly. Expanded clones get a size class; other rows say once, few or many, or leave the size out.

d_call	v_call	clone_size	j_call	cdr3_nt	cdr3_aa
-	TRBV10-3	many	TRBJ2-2	TGTGCCATCAGTTGGGACTCCTCGGGGACCGGGGAGCTGTTTTTT	CAISWDSSGTGELFF
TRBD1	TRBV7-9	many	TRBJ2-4	TGTGCCAGCAGCTTAGTAGGGGGCGAAAACATTCAGTACTTC	CASSLVGGENIQYF
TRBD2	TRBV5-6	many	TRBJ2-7	TGTGCCAGCAGCTTCAGGACTAGCGGCGTTTTTTACGAGCAGTACTTC	CASSFRTSGVFYEQYF
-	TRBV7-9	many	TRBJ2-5	TGTGCCAGCAGCTTTGAAGGGGCCCAAGAGACCCAGTACTTC	CASSFEGAQETQYF
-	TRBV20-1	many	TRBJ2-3	TGCAGTGCTACCCTTAGCACAGATACGCAGTATTTT	CSATLSTDTQYF
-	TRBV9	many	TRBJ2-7	TGTGCCAGCAGCGTAGGACTCCGGGACCCCACCTACGAGCAGTACTTC	CASSVGLRDPTYEQYF
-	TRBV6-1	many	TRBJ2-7	TGTGCCAGCAGTGACTCTCTCTACGAGCAGTACTTC	CASSDSLYEQYF
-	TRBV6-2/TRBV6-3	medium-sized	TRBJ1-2	TGTGCCAGCAGTTACTCGGACAACTATGGCTACACCTTC	CASSYSDNYGYTF
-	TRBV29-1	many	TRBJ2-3	TGCAGCGTTTCGGATGCTAGCACAGATACGCAGTATTTT	CSVSDASTDTQYF
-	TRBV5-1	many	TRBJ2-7	TGCGCCAGCAGCTTGTTGAACTACGAGCAGTACTTC	CASSLLNYEQYF
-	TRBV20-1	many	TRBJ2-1	TGCAGTGCTCCTCTTGGGACTTTGTACAATGAGCAGTTCTTC	CSAPLGTLYNEQFF
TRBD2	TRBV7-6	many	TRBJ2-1	TGTGCCAGCAACCAGCGGGAGGGCCCCTACAATGAGCAGTTCTTC	CASNQREGPYNEQFF
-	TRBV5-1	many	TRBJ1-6	TGCGCCAGCAGCCGGAGGGAACTGACCTATAATTCACCCCTCCACTTT	CASSRRELTYNSPLHF
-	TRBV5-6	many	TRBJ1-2	TGTGCCAGCAGTCGCGCCGGGCGCGGAGACTATGGCTACACCTTC	CASSRAGRGDYGYTF
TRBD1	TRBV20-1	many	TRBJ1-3	TGCAGTGCTGGACAGGGGGCTGGAAACACCATATATTTT	CSAGQGAGNTIYF
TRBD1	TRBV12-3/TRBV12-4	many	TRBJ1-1	TGTGCCAGCAGTCCAGGGGGTGAAGCTTTCTTT	CASSPGGEAFF
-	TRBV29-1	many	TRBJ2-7	TGCAGCGTTGAGCTCCGTTTGGGGGAGCAGTACTTC	CSVELRLGEQYF
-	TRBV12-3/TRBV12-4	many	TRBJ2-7	TGTGCCAGCAGTATAGACAGTGGCTACGAGCAGTACTTC	CASSIDSGYEQYF
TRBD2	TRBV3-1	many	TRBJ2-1	TGTGCCAGCAGCCAGCGGGAGGGAGGTTACAATGAGCAGTTCTTC	CASSQREGGYNEQFF
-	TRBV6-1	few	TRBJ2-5	TGTGCCAGCAGTGTGACGGGGGAGTGGGAGACCCAGTACTTC	CASSVTGEWETQYF
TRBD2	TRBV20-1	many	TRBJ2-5	TGCAGTGCTAGGGACCTACAGGGACTAGCCTCACAAGAGACCCAGTACTTC	CSARDLQGLASQETQYF
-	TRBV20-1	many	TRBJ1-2	TGCAGTGTCATGACAGGTGGCCGATGGGGCTACACCTTC	CSVMTGGRWGYTF
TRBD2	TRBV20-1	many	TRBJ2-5	TGCAGTGCTAGGGCGGGAGCGTCTGAGACCCAGTACTTC	CSARAGASETQYF
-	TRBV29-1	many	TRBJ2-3	TGCAGCGTTGAAGATTCGGGCAGGGGAGGTCGGACGCAGTATTTT	CSVEDSGRGGRTQYF
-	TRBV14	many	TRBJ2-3	TGTGCCAGCAGCCCCTTCCATGGGGATACGCAGTATTTT	CASSPFHGDTQYF
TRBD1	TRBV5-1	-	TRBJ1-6	TGCGCCAGCAGCTTGACCACGACAGGGGAGAGTTCACCCCTCAACTTT	CASSLTTTGESSPLNF
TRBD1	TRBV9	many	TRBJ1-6	TGTGCCAGCAGCGCCACCGGGACAGGGGAATCACCCCTCCACTTT	CASSATGTGESPLHF
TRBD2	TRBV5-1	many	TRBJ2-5	TGCGCCAGCAGCTTGGGGGGCTCGACTAGCGGGGACCAAGAGACCCAGTACTTC	CASSLGGSTSGDQETQYF
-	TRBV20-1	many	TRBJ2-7	TGCAGTGCTAGACAGTCTCCAGGGGACGAGCAGTACTTC	CSARQSPGDEQYF
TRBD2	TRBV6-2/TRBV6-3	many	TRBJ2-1	TGTGCCAGCAGCCCAGCGGGCGGGAGAGTGGACAATGAGCAGTTCTTC	CASSPAGGRVDNEQFF
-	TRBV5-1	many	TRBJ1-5	TGCGCCAGCAGCTTGGGAGGGGTTAGCAATCAGCCCCAGCATTTT	CASSLGGVSNQPQHF
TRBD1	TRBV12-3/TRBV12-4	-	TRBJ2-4	TGTGCCAGCAGTTCGGGACAGATTTTTAACATTCAGTACTTC	CASSSGQIFNIQYF
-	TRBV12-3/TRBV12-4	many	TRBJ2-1	TGTGCCAGCACCAGGACCCTGGACTACAATGAGCAGTTCTTC	CASTRTLDYNEQFF
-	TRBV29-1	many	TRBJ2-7	TGCAGCGTACTCACGGGTGAGCAGTACTTC	CSVLTGEQYF
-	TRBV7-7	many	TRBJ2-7	TGTGCTAGCAGCTTAGGACCCACAACCGAGCAGTACTTC	CASSLGPTTEQYF
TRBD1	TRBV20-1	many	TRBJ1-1	TGCAGTGCTAGAGATGGAGGACAGGGGGAAGCTTTCTTT	CSARDGGQGEAFF
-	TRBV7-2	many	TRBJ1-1	TGTGCCAGCAGCCGTGATAGGGTGAACACTGAAGCTTTCTTT	CASSRDRVNTEAFF
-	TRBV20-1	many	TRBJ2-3	TGCAGTGCTCAGAACCCTGACGCAGACCCTAGCACAGATACGCAGTATTTT	CSAQNPDADPSTDTQYF
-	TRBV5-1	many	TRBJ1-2	TGCGCCAGCAGCCGACAGACCCATTCTGATGGCTACACCTTC	CASSRQTHSDGYTF
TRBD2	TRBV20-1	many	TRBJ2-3	TGCAGTGCAAGGACTAGCGGGAGTCTATTGACAGATACGCAGTATTTT	CSARTSGSLLTDTQYF
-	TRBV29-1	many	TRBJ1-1	TGCAGCGCCTTCTATGACACGGTCACTTTCTTT	CSAFYDTVTFF
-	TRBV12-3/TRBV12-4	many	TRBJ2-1	TGTGCCAGCAGTTTTTTATATGAGCAGTTCTTC	CASSFLYEQFF
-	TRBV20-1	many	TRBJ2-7	TGCAGTGCTAGAGATCATTCCTACGAGCAGTACTTC	CSARDHSYEQYF
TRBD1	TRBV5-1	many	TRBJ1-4	TGCGCCAGCAGCCCGGACAGGGGGGATGAAAAACTGTTTTTT	CASSPDRGDEKLFF
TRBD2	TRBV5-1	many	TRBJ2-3	TGCGCCAGCAGCTTGGAGGCGGGAGCTATAGATACGCAGTATTTT	CASSLEAGAIDTQYF
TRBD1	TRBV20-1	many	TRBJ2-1	TGCAGTGCTAGACAACAGGGGAAGCAGTTCTTC	CSARQQGKQFF
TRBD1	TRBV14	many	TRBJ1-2	TGTGCCAGCAGCCAAGGCTTCGGCAGGGGGCGTTTTCACTACACCTTC	CASSQGFGRGRFHYTF
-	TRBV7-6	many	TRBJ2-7	TGTGCCAGCAGTAACTACTCCCCCTCCTCAGGCGAGCAGTACTTC	CASSNYSPSSGEQYF
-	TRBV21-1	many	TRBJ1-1	TGTGCCAGCAGCAAAGGAATGAAGACTGAAGCTTTCTTT	CASSKGMKTEAFF
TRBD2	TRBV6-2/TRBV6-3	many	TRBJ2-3	TGTGCCAGCAGTCGGACTAGCGGGAGCTCAGATACGCAGTATTTT	CASSRTSGSSDTQYF
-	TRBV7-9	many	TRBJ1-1	TGTGCCAGCAGCTTATTTGGGTGGGCAGAAGAAGCTTTCTTT	CASSLFGWAEEAFF
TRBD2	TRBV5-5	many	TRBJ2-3	TGTGCCAGCAGCAGACTAGCGGGGGAGGATACGCAGTATTTT	CASSRLAGEDTQYF
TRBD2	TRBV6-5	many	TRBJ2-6	TGTGCCAGCAGTTATTCGGGGGGGAGGGCCAACGTCCTGACTTTC	CASSYSGGRANVLTF